This T cell receptor (beta chain) was identified in a study of CD8+ T cells in alopecia areata. Findings of the study overall: Among the 100 top clones, expanded CD8+ clones, like scalp clonality, were significantly decreased by tofacitinib. Greater clonality was observed in lesional scalp samples, especially alopecia totalis/universalis, versus normal scalp.

Treatment meaning: oral pan-JAK inhibitor, 5-10 mg twice daily. Peripheral blood, together with lesional scalp punch biopsies, was collected from alopecia areata patients. Investigators sorted PBMCs to obtain both CD4+ and CD8+ T cells. In each case, RNA was isolated and then reverse transcribed into cDNA as the sequencing template. Sequenced by immunoSEQ multiplex PCR; TCRdb stores in-frame clones only, minus some. The data hold about 140,000 clones, with 65% to 90% observed a single time. Germline V gene data show CDR1 as SGDLS and CDR2 as YYNGEE. This CDR3 contains 16 residues. V was trimmed by 0 bases and J by 1 base, leaving 12 bases between them. Comments on this clone: The antigen is undetermined.

This chain links TRBV9 with TRBJ2-3, with D possibly being TRBD1 (5 bases). The TCR sequence derives from a human donor with alopecia areata. Sequenced here: CD8+ T cells sorted from blood, sampled at week 4, from a patient treated with tofacitinib. CDR3 nucleotide sequence: TGTGCCAGCAGCGTAGCTTCAGGGATGGGCACAGATACGCAGTATTTT. This translates into CASSVASGMGTDTQYF.